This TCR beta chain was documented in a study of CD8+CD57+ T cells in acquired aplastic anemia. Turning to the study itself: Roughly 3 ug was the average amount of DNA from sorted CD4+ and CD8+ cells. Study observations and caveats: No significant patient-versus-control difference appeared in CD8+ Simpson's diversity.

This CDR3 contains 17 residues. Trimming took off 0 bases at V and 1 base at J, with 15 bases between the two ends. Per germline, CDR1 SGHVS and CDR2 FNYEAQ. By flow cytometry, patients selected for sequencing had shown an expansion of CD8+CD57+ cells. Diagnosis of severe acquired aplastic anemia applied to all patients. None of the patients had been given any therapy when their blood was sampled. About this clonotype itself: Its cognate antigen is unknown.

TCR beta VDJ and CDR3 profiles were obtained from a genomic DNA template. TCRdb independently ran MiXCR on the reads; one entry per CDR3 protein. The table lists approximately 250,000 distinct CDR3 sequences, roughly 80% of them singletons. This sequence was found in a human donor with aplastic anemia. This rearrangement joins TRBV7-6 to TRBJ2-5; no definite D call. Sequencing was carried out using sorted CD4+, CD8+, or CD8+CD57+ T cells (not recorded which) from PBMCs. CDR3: CASSLAWSFEVQETQYF. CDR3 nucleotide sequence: TGTGCCAGCAGCTTAGCCTGGTCTTTTGAGGTCCAAGAGACCCAGTACTTC.